A single sample is the source of the 7 T cell receptor beta chains below, sequenced in a study of STAT5B mutations in CD4+ large granular lymphocyte leukemia. Assay used: immunoSEQ multiplex PCR; TCRdb lists only in-frame clones, some missing. The sample records tens of thousands of clones, roughly 79% being singletons. Material: CD4+ T cells from blood buffy coats. Source of these receptors: a human donor in good health.

Concerning this clone itself: Mismatch with germline at one junction end may stem from a read error. V and J are TRBV4-1 and TRBJ2-7; possible D gene TRBD2, 6 bases. The length of the CDR3 is 15 residues. The germline gives CDR1 MGHRA, CDR2 YSYEKL. The CDR3 DNA sequence: TGCGCCAGCAGACAAGGGGCTAGCGTTTCCTACGAGCAGTACTTC. Translation: CASRQGASVSYEQYF.

The rearrangement uses TRBV19 and TRBJ2-5; 14 nucleotides agree with TRBD2. The germline gives CDR1 LNHDA, CDR2 SQIVND (reference sequence). V was pared by 1 base and J by 3 bases, with 4 bases of the junction left unmatched. This CDR3 has 17 residues. CDR3 DNA: TGTGCCAGTAGTATAGGAGGGACTAGCGGGAGTAAAGAGACCCAGTACTTC. This sequence encodes CASSIGGTSGSKETQYF.

The CDR3 nucleotides read TGTGCCAGCAGCGTAGCGGGGGGGCCTTTAGATACGCAGTATTTT. Its protein is CASSVAGGPLDTQYF. The chain carries TRBV9 and TRBJ2-3, with TRBD2 matching 8 bases. The germline gives CDR1 SGDLS, CDR2 YYNGEE. V gave up 0 bases and J gave up 5 bases; unmatched junction bases: 5. The CDR3 is 15 amino acids.

This chain links TRBV2 with TRBJ2-5, with D possibly TRBD2 on 6 matching bases. The CDR3 length is 13 residues. Germline values: CDR1 SNHLY, CDR2 FYNNEI. The V gene lost 7 bases and the J gene lost 5 bases, with 14 bases spanning the gap. The CDR3 region has the DNA TGTGCCAGCACCTCAGTGGGGAGGGAGACCCAGTACTTC. Amino acids: CASTSVGRETQYF.

The J gene is TRBJ2-1, the V gene TRBV2; 8 bases align to TRBD2. The V and J ends lost 6 bases and 2 bases, in that order; junction bases with no gene match: 6. Germline values: CDR1 SNHLY, CDR2 FYNNEI. CDR3 length: 15 amino acids. The CDR3 loop reads CASSNSGNTYNEQFF. CDR3 nucleotides: TGTGCCAGCAGCAATAGCGGGAACACCTACAATGAGCAGTTCTTC.

This clone was recorded only once. The chain recombines TRBV28 with TRBJ1-6; D uncertain. CDR3 length: 14 amino acids. The germline V gene encodes CDR1 MDHEN and CDR2 SYDVKM. V shed 2 bases and J shed 8 bases, with 10 bases lying between them. CDR3 DNA: TGTGCCAGCAGTTTAAGGCGATTAGATTCACCCCTCCACTTT. Translation: CASSLRRLDSPLHF. Drawing the rest from reference TRBV28 and TRBJ1-6, the complete variable domain is DVKVTQSSRYLVKRTGEKVFLECVQDMDHENMFWYRQDPGLGLRLIYFSYDVKMKEKGDIPEGYSVSREKKERFSLILESASTNQTSMYLCASSLRRLDSPLHFGNGTRLTVT.

This clone was seen a few times. The genes are TRBV30 and TRBJ1-2; a weak D match, TRBD1 (5 bases). V was trimmed by 0 bases and J by 7 bases, leaving 15 bases between them. CDR3 size: 14 residues. CDR1 is GTSNPN and CDR2 is SVGIG in the germline V gene (reference sequence). The CDR3 DNA reads as TGTGCCTGGAGTGTAGGGGCAGGAAGGACTGGCTACACCTTC. Its translation is CAWSVGAGRTGYTF.